The 10 T cell receptor beta chains reported below all come from one sample, sequenced in a study of blood T cell repertoires in COVID-19. The method was immunoSEQ multiplex PCR; TCRdb's version includes in-frame clones alone and lacks a portion of them. The sample gives 60,000 to 90,000 clones, around nine tenths of which show up once; under 0.8% is in the top ten. The material sequenced was peripheral blood. The receptors come from a woman over 75 with acute or convalescent COVID-19.

The genes are TRBV20-1 and TRBJ1-5; no firm D call. The CDR3 has 12 amino acids. V was pared by 3 bases and J by 0 bases, with 3 bases between. Germline loops: CDR1 DFQATT, CDR2 SNEGSKA (reference sequence). In DNA, the CDR3 is TGCAGTGCTAGTCATAGCAATCAGCCCCAGCATTTT. Its protein is CSASHSNQPQHF.

This clone was counted a few times. This sequence joins TRBV3-1 (or the pseudogene TRBV3-2) and TRBJ2-2, with a tentative D call TRBD1 (6 bases). This CDR3 has 15 amino acids. Germline-derived CDR1 and CDR2 are LGHDT and YNNKEL (reference sequence). V dropped 4 bases and J dropped 2 bases, with 11 bases sitting between them. The CDR3 sequence: CASSPGTRNTGELFF. In DNA form, the CDR3 reads TGTGCCAGCAGCCCCGGGACACGAAACACCGGGGAGCTGTTTTTT.

The chain carries TRBV27 and TRBJ1-5; 12 nucleotides match TRBD1. The CDR3 contains 19 residues. Germline V CDR1 and CDR2: MNHEY, SMNVEV (reference sequence). The V gene end was trimmed by 6 bases and the J gene end by 6 bases; junction bases not matched to a gene: 18. The DNA of the CDR3 is TGTGCCAGCAGACTAATTGGGGGTGGGACAGGGGGCCTTCGTCAGCCCCAGCATTTT. Translating gives CASRLIGGGTGGLRQPQHF.

This rearrangement joins TRBV7-9 to TRBJ2-1; TRBD1 aligns across 7 bases. CDR3 length: 15 amino acids. Germline CDR1 is SEHNR and CDR2 is FQNEAQ (reference sequence). Trimming removed 4 bases from V and 7 bases from J; junction bases left unmatched: 10. The CDR3 coding sequence is TGTGCCAGCAGCTCCGACGACAGGGTGGGGAATGAGCAGTTCTTC. Amino acids: CASSSDDRVGNEQFF.

The V and J genes are TRBV4-1 and TRBJ2-2; D is uncertain. This CDR3 has 16 residues. Per the germline V gene, CDR1 is MGHRA and CDR2 is YSYEKL. The germline V and J ends were trimmed by 1 base and 3 bases, with 12 bases remaining between them. CDR3 loop: CASSQVDLVYTGELFF. Here the CDR3 DNA reads TGCGCCAGCAGCCAAGTCGATTTAGTCTACACCGGGGAGCTGTTTTTT.

The chain links TRBV5-1 to TRBJ2-7, with 11 nucleotides matching TRBD1. Germline V CDR1 and CDR2: SGHRS, YFSETQ. The V segment lost 3 bases and the J segment 5 bases; nucleotides outside the gene matches: 16. This CDR3 region has 18 residues. The CDR3 bases are TGCGCCAGCAGCTCTCCACCTGAACGCGGACAGGGGGCCCACGAGCAGTACTTC. Amino acids: CASSSPPERGQGAHEQYF.

The chain couples TRBV27 to TRBJ2-1; 13 nucleotides match TRBD2. The CDR3 has 15 residues. Germline V gene lookup returns CDR1 MNHEY and CDR2 SMNVEV (reference sequence). V lost 5 bases and J lost 4; bases outside the gene matches: 2. In nucleotides, the CDR3 is TGTGCCAGCAGTCCGGGACTAGCGGGGTACAATGAGCAGTTCTTC. Translation gives CASSPGLAGYNEQFF.

This rearrangement joins TRBV19 to TRBJ1-1; D is perhaps TRBD1 (5 bases). This CDR3 is 13 amino acids long. Germline CDR1 and CDR2: LNHDA and SQIVND (reference sequence). V gave up 7 bases and J gave up 5 bases, with 14 bases separating them. CDR3 DNA sequence: TGTGCCAGTACCTGGGGCCTGGGGACTGAAGCTTTCTTT. Amino acid sequence: CASTWGLGTEAFF. Full variable domain (rest looked up from reference TRBV19 and TRBJ1-1): DGGITQSPKYLFRKEGQNVTLSCEQNLNHDAMYWYRQDPGQGLRLIYYSQIVNDFQKGDIAEGYSVSREKKESFPLTVTSAQKNPTAFYLCASTWGLGTEAFFGQGTRLTVV.

This sequence joins TRBV7-2 and TRBJ1-2, with TRBD1 matching 7 bases. The germline gives CDR1 SGHTA, CDR2 FQGNSA. The J segment lost 3 bases and the V segment lost 7 bases, leaving 5 bases of the junction unmatched. The CDR3 spans 13 residues. The CDR3 reads CASNRQGDYGYTF. CDR3 DNA: TGTGCCAGCAACAGACAGGGTGACTATGGCTACACCTTC.

V usage is TRBV4-2 and J usage is TRBJ2-7; D unresolved. Trimming left V 1 base short and J 7 bases short, with 11 bases between. The germline V gene encodes CDR1 LGHNA and CDR2 YNFKEQ. The CDR3 sequence is 13 residues long. The CDR3 DNA reads as TGTGCCAGCAGCCAAGCTACCGCGGAGGAGCAGTACTTC. Its translation: CASSQATAEEQYF.